Below, one TCR beta chain is given with its context. No antigen is known for it. Trimming shortened V by 0 bases and J by 8 bases, and 12 bases separated the two germline ends. CDR1 is SGDLS and CDR2 is YYNGEE in the germline V gene. The CDR3 consists of 13 residues. Method: immunoSEQ multiplex PCR; TCRdb's copy keeps in-frame clones and lacks some. This sample yields 20,000 to 25,000 clones, of which over 60% are seen a single time; less than 20% belongs to the top ten. The data stem from a study of PD-1 blockade in classical Hodgkin lymphoma. General study findings and limits: Although disease activity or prior therapy may be involved, causes of the repertoire differences remain undefined.

As to time point: cycle 4 day 1 (C4D1), after 6 weeks of nivolumab. Relapse was seen in all patients after autologous stem cell transplantation, and brentuximab vedotin exposure was variable. Sample: peripheral blood mononuclear cells (PBMCs), taken before the fourth cycle of nivolumab. The source is a human donor with classical Hodgkin lymphoma. The chain employs TRBV9 and TRBJ2-7; the D gene is possibly TRBD1 (6 bases). CDR3 residues: CASSVEGTSQQYF. The CDR3 nucleotides are TGTGCCAGCAGCGTAGAGGGGACATCTCAGCAGTACTTC.